This T cell receptor beta chain was recorded in a study of a mutant IDH1 vaccine in newly diagnosed glioma. Per germline, CDR1 SGDLS and CDR2 YYNGEE. Losses at the gene ends were 1 base for V and 0 bases for J; bases not matched to a gene: 12. The CDR3 contains 19 residues. Points on this clone: Its antigen remains unidentified.

Only in-frame clones appear in the TCRdb table, and some are missing; sequencing was by immunoSEQ multiplex PCR. The table has about 69,000 clones, more than 85% seen once. This sample's time point: week 35, safety follow-up. Doses comprised 300 ug of mutant IDH1 20-mer peptide each, plus topical imiquimod. The TCR comes from a man younger than 45 with glioma. The rearrangement uses TRBV9 and TRBJ1-2; the match to TRBD1 covers 10 bases. Sample: PBMCs, taken from a glioma patient whose treatment included an IDH1 peptide vaccine. Here the CDR3 DNA reads TGTGCCAGCAGCGTACCCCTCGAGGGACAGGGGCCTTCTAACTATGGCTACACCTTC. Translation gives CASSVPLEGQGPSNYGYTF.